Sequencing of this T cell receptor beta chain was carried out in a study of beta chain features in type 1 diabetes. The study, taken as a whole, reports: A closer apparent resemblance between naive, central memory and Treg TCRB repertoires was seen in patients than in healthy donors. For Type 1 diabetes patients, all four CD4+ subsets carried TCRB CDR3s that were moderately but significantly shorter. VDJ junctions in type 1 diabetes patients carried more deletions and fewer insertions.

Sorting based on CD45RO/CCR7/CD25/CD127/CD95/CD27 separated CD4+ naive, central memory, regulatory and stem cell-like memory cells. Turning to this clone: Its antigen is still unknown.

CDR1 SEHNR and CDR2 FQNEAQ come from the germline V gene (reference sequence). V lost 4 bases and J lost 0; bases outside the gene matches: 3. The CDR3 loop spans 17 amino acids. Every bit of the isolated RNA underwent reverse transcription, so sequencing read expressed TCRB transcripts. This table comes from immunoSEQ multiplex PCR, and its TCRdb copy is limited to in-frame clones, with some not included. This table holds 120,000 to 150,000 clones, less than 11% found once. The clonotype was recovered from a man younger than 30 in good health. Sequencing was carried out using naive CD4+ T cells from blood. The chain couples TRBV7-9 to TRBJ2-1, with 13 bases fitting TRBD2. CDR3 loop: CASSSRLAGGSYNEQFF. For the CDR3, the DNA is TGTGCCAGCAGCTCCAGACTAGCGGGGGGCTCCTACAATGAGCAGTTCTTC.